This T cell receptor (beta chain) was retrieved from a study of molecular identifiers for immune sequencing clone quantification. A single record per CDR3 protein comes from TCRdb applying MiXCR to the PCR reads. In the table there are around 13,000 distinct CDR3 sequences, roughly 15% of which are singletons. This clonotype was seen at least ten times. Its specificity is unknown. Naive CD8 T cells underwent sorting with the CD8+CD4-CCR7+CD45RA+ definition. The CDR3 totals 13 residues. Trimming shortened V by 5 bases and J by 3 bases, and 11 bases separated the two germline ends. Germline V gene lookup returns CDR1 SGHTA and CDR2 FQGNSA. The study, taken as a whole, reports: Identical TCR molecules that share a barcode could lead to an underestimation of highly expanded clone sizes.

V gene TRBV7-2 combines with J gene TRBJ2-7, with unresolved D. This receptor was identified in a human donor in good health. Some libraries in this study had Jurkat cell RNA spiked in. Source material: naive CD8+ T cells from blood, with Jurkat cell RNA spiked in. The subset: FACS-sorted CD8+CD4-CCR7+CD45RA+ naive T cells. CDR3 DNA sequence: TGTGCCAGCAGCCCCACAGAGTTCTACGAGCAGTACTTC. Amino acid sequence: CASSPTEFYEQYF.